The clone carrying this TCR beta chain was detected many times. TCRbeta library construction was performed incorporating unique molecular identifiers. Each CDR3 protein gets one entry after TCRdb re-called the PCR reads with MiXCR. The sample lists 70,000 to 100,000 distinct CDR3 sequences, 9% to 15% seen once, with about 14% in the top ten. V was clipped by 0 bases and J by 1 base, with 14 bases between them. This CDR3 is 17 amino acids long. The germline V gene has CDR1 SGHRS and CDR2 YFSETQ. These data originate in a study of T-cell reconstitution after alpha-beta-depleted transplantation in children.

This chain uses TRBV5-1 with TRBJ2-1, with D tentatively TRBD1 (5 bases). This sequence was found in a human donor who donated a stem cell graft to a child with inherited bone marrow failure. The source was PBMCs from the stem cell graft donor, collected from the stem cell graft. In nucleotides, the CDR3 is TGCGCCAGCAGCTTGGAGGGGTTCGCAAGGTCCTACAATGAGCAGTTCTTC. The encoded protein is CASSLEGFARSYNEQFF.